This TCR beta chain was recorded in a study of blood T cell repertoires in COVID-19. This clone was picked up one time. Method: immunoSEQ multiplex PCR; TCRdb's copy keeps in-frame clones and lacks some. This sample has over 400,000 clones, with less than 90% found just once. This receptor was taken from a woman aged 55-75 years who had recovered from COVID-19. The sequenced sample was PBMCs or T cells enriched from blood (not recorded which).

The CDR3 here is CASSVSPGTGLEAFF. CDR3 coding DNA: TGTGCCAGCAGCGTAAGCCCCGGGACAGGACTTGAAGCTTTCTTT. The J gene is TRBJ1-1, the V gene TRBV2, with 8 nucleotides matching TRBD1. J was trimmed by 7 bases and V by 6 bases; bases with no gene match: 13. The CDR3 consists of 15 residues. Germline values: CDR1 SNHLY, CDR2 FYNNEI. Full variable domain (missing parts from reference TRBV2 and TRBJ1-1): EPEVTQTPSHQVTQMGQEVILRCVPISNHLYFYWYRQILGQKVEFLVSFYNNEISEKSEIFDDQFSVERPDGSNFTLKIRSTKLEDSAMYFCASSVSPGTGLEAFFGQGTRLTVV.